This T cell receptor beta chain was identified in a study of human T cells and chemical hapten exposure. Study-wide background: An area of 2 cm by 1.5 to 2.5 cm on upper inner arm skin received 2% DPC for sensitization. There were per-sample TCR yield variations, arising mainly from small pooled library volume differences.

This CDR3 region has 11 residues. Trimming took 8 bases from V and 2 from J, leaving 5 bases between them. As for time point: pre-sensitization, week 0. Treatment described: therapeutic diphenylcyclopropenone sensitization with weekly scalp DPC. Remarks on this clonotype: Its cognate antigen is unknown.

Study conclusions and caveats: With regard to DPC sensitization, TCRs above 1 in 1000 frequency did not change. Relative to control repertoires, expanded TCRs gave rise to significantly more large CDR3 similarity clusters.

TCRdb re-analysed the RACE reads in MiXCR, keeping a single row per CDR3 protein. The table shows 95,000 to 150,000 distinct CDR3 sequences, with about 13% occurring only once. The rearrangement links TRBV12-3 or TRBV12-4 to TRBJ2-3; tentative D call: TRBD1 (5 bases). The receptor was derived from a young woman with alopecia areata. Some clones in this sample may be carry-over from other donors' samples. Material: whole blood, obtained in connection with sensitization to the hapten diphenylcyclopropenone (DPC). For the CDR3, the DNA is TGTGCCAGCGGGGCCACAGATACGCAGTATTTT. Its translation is CASGATDTQYF.